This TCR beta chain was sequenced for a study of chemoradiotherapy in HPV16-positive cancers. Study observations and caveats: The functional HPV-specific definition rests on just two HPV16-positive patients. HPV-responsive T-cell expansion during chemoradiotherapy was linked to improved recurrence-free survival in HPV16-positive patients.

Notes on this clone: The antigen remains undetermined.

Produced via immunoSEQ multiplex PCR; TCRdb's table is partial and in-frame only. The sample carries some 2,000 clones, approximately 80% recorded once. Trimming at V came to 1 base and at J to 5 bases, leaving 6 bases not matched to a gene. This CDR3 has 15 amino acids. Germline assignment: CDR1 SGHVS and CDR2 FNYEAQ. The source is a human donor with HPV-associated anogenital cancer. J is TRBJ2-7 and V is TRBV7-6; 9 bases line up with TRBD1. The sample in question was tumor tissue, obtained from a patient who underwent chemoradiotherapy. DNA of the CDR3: TGTGCCAGCAGCTTAGGGGCGGGGACAGGGAACGAGCAGTACTTC. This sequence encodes CASSLGAGTGNEQYF.